This TCR beta chain was captured by sequencing in a study of cytomegalovirus exposure and HLA in healthy donors. Study results and limitations: V- and J-gene trimming of TCR beta was linked (in a later analysis) to a missense DCLRE1C variant. Most likely, a cluster of highly shared sequence variants arose as a sequencing artifact.

The PCR contained 60 Vbeta and 13 Jbeta primers. The protocol was immunoSEQ multiplex PCR, while the TCRdb copy is restricted to in-frame clones and leaves out a portion. The sample lists about 180,000 clones; about 85% were seen once. Points on this clone: The antigen remains unidentified.

The sequenced material came from PBMCs. The clonotype comes from a girl aged 5 to 17 in good health and CMV-seropositive.

In DNA, the CDR3 is TGCGCCAGCAGCCAAGATGCTCAACCCCCCGCGACAGGGGGAGGCGAGCAGTACTTC. Its translation is CASSQDAQPPATGGGEQYF. The chain combines TRBV4-1 with TRBJ2-7, with 9 bases identical to TRBD1. V lost 0 bases to trimming and J lost 6 bases; unmatched junction nucleotides: 18. This CDR3 is built from 19 residues. Germline CDR1 is MGHRA and CDR2 is YSYEKL.